This is a list of T cell receptor beta chains from one sample in a study of early T cells in non-severe SARS-CoV-2 infection. In TCRdb, the 5' RACE reads were re-called with MiXCR into one record per CDR3 protein. The sample consists of fewer than 80,000 distinct CDR3 sequences, about 12% of them appearing once. The sequencing sample was made of whole blood. These receptors were obtained from an adult who was a healthcare worker with PCR-confirmed SARS-CoV-2 infection or an uninfected control (not recorded which). CDR3s include the opening cysteine and the closing phenylalanine or tryptophan. The order of the fields is V gene, clone size, J gene, D gene, CDR3 protein, CDR3 DNA. D genes are given only for firm matches. Clone sizes are given selectively: once, few, many, or a class where the clone is expanded.

>TRBV18|many|TRBJ2-1|-
CASSGNRDGEQFF
TGTGCCAGCTCGGGGAACAGGGATGGTGAGCAGTTCTTC
>TRBV14|-|TRBJ1-2|-
CASSPTRRGYGYTF
TGTGCCAGCAGCCCGACCCGACGCGGCTATGGCTACACCTTC
>TRBV28|-|TRBJ1-2|TRBD1
CASRQQGANYGYTF
TGTGCCAGCAGACAACAGGGGGCAAACTATGGCTACACCTTC
>TRBV24-1|-|TRBJ2-6|-
CATSHPVGARGEDSGANVLTF
TGTGCCACCAGTCACCCAGTGGGGGCCAGGGGTGAGGACTCTGGGGCCAACGTCCTGACTTTC
>TRBV28|many|TRBJ1-5|-
CASSGSEVGQPQHF
TGTGCCAGCAGCGGATCCGAGGTGGGTCAGCCCCAGCATTTT
>TRBV6-6|many|TRBJ1-5|TRBD1
CASSGQGSQPQHF
TGTGCCAGCAGTGGACAGGGGTCCCAGCCCCAGCATTTT
>TRBV18|few|TRBJ1-3|TRBD1
CASSPRTGLKENTIYF
TGTGCCAGCTCACCACGGACAGGACTAAAGGAAAACACCATATATTTT
>TRBV12-3/TRBV12-4|few|TRBJ1-3|TRBD1
CASTRGEGNTIYF
TGTGCCAGCACCAGGGGGGAAGGAAACACCATATATTTT
>TRBV14|few|TRBJ2-1|TRBD2
CASSQEIGKSSGGSYNEQFF
TGTGCCAGCAGCCAAGAAATAGGAAAGTCTAGCGGAGGCTCCTACAATGAGCAGTTCTTC
>TRBV4-2|few|TRBJ1-1|-
CASSQPDRGNTEAFF
TGTGCCAGCAGCCAGCCGGACAGAGGGAACACTGAAGCTTTCTTT
>TRBV27|few|TRBJ1-5|-
CASRVAYSNQPQHF
TGTGCCAGCAGAGTAGCCTATAGCAATCAGCCCCAGCATTTT
>TRBV2|many|TRBJ2-1|TRBD1
CASSRNRGRLSRNEQFF
TGTGCCAGCAGCCGAAACAGGGGGCGGTTGAGTAGGAATGAGCAGTTCTTC
>TRBV28|few|TRBJ1-2|-
CASRVASSYGYTF
TGTGCCAGCAGAGTAGCTAGTTCCTATGGCTACACCTTC
>TRBV5-1|once|TRBJ2-1|TRBD1
CASSEGASEQFF
TGCGCCAGCAGCGAGGGGGCTAGTGAGCAGTTCTTC
>TRBV6-2/TRBV6-3|-|TRBJ2-7|-
CASSPGESYEQYF
TGTGCCAGCAGTCCCGGGGAGTCCTACGAGCAGTACTTC
>TRBV15|many|TRBJ2-1|TRBD2
CATSSLAGAPYNEQFF
TGTGCCACCAGCAGTCTAGCGGGAGCCCCCTACAATGAGCAGTTCTTC
>TRBV7-2|many|TRBJ2-7|TRBD2
CASSSGLAGYEQYF
TGTGCCAGCAGCTCCGGACTAGCGGGCTACGAGCAGTACTTC
>TRBV14|few|TRBJ2-7|TRBD2
CASSQEGLATAYEQYF
TGTGCCAGCAGCCAAGAGGGACTAGCAACAGCCTACGAGCAGTACTTC
>TRBV12-3/TRBV12-4|-|TRBJ2-7|-
CASSFPGPYEQYF
TGTGCCAGCAGTTTCCCAGGGCCCTACGAGCAGTACTTC
>TRBV29-1|few|TRBJ2-7|-
CSVAGRQSYEQYF
TGCAGCGTGGCCGGCCGACAGTCCTACGAGCAGTACTTC
>TRBV30|-|TRBJ2-2|TRBD2
CAWSVVAGGELFF
TGTGCCTGGAGTGTGGTAGCGGGCGGGGAGCTGTTTTTT
>TRBV6-1|-|TRBJ1-1|TRBD1
CASTPREQGEAFF
TGTGCCAGTACACCTAGGGAACAGGGGGAGGCTTTCTTT
>TRBV6-5|-|TRBJ2-4|TRBD2
CASGGTSGPGNIQYF
TGTGCCAGCGGAGGGACTAGCGGTCCGGGAAACATTCAGTACTTC
>TRBV7-9|many|TRBJ1-1|-
CASSLENVVFF
TGTGCCAGCAGCTTAGAGAATGTGGTTTTCTTT
>TRBV28|-|TRBJ1-2|-
CASRHLQQGIPPYGYTF
TGTGCCAGCAGACACCTGCAGCAGGGGATACCGCCCTATGGCTACACCTTC
>TRBV28|few|TRBJ2-5|-
CASQTTETQYF
TGTGCCAGCCAAACAACGGAGACCCAGTACTTC
>TRBV5-1|many|TRBJ2-7|-
CASSLAAGYEQYF
TGCGCCAGCAGCTTGGCCGCAGGGTACGAGCAGTACTTC
>TRBV29-1|-|TRBJ1-5|-
CSVVGDSNQPQHF
TGCAGCGTTGTGGGCGATAGCAATCAGCCCCAGCATTTT
>TRBV6-4|many|TRBJ1-6|-
CASSVSETGNSPLHF
TGTGCCAGCAGTGTATCCGAGACGGGAAATTCACCCCTCCACTTT
>TRBV3-1|many|TRBJ2-1|TRBD2
CASSHLSLAGARADNEQFF
TGTGCCAGCAGCCATTTATCGCTAGCGGGAGCCCGGGCCGACAATGAGCAGTTCTTC
>TRBV28|few|TRBJ2-7|-
CASSLWVADSYEQYF
TGTGCCAGCAGTTTATGGGTAGCGGACTCCTACGAGCAGTACTTC
>TRBV7-3|many|TRBJ2-6|TRBD1
CASSARGQGSGANVLTF
TGTGCCAGCAGCGCGAGGGGACAGGGGTCTGGGGCCAACGTCCTGACTTTC
>TRBV27|many|TRBJ2-6|-
CASSLSHTHSGANVLTF
TGTGCCAGCAGTTTATCCCACACCCACTCTGGGGCCAACGTCCTGACTTTC
>TRBV28|few|TRBJ2-1|-
CASSGSMFEQFF
TGTGCCAGCAGCGGCTCTATGTTTGAGCAGTTCTTC
>TRBV5-1|few|TRBJ2-1|-
CASSLAYNEQFF
TGCGCCAGCAGCTTGGCTTACAATGAGCAGTTCTTC
>TRBV7-3|many|TRBJ2-7|-
CASSLNSGRGYEQYF
TGTGCCAGCAGCTTAAACTCCGGGCGGGGCTACGAGCAGTACTTC
>TRBV11-1|many|TRBJ2-5|-
CASSLAGYLGETQYF
TGTGCCAGCAGCTTAGCAGGGTACCTTGGGGAGACCCAGTACTTC
>TRBV6-4|-|TRBJ1-1|-
CASSDDRLCAEAFF
TGTGCCAGCAGTGACGACAGGCTATGCGCTGAAGCTTTCTTT
>TRBV27|many|TRBJ2-2|TRBD2
CASSLTSGSRELFF
TGTGCCAGCAGTTTAACTAGCGGGAGCAGGGAGCTGTTTTTT
>TRBV5-6|-|TRBJ2-1|-
CASSRQYNEQFF
TGTGCCAGCAGCCGACAGTACAATGAGCAGTTCTTC
>TRBV4-1|-|TRBJ2-2|-
CASSGDRNTGELFF
TGCGCCAGCAGCGGTGACAGAAACACCGGGGAGCTGTTTTTT
>TRBV28|few|TRBJ1-6|-
CASSFGRGSPLHF
TGTGCCAGCAGTTTCGGGAGAGGTTCACCCCTCCACTTT
>TRBV28|-|TRBJ2-7|TRBD2
CATTSDCYEQYF
TGTGCCACCACTAGCGACTGCTACGAGCAGTACTTC
>TRBV28|few|TRBJ1-5|TRBD1
CASKSPGQGHQPQHF
TGTGCCAGCAAATCCCCGGGACAGGGGCATCAGCCCCAGCATTTT
>TRBV10-1|many|TRBJ2-2|-
CASSESVTGELFF
TGCGCCAGCAGTGAGTCAGTCACCGGGGAGCTGTTTTTT
>TRBV5-4|few|TRBJ1-1|-
CASSGKQDEAFF
TGTGCCAGCAGCGGCAAACAGGATGAAGCTTTCTTT
>TRBV30|-|TRBJ1-2|TRBD1
CAWKTQGGNGYTF
TGTGCCTGGAAAACGCAGGGGGGAAATGGCTACACCTTC
>TRBV7-8|few|TRBJ1-2|-
CASSLAQGGYGYTF
TGTGCCAGCAGCTTAGCCCAGGGTGGCTATGGCTACACCTTC
>TRBV29-1|many|TRBJ2-1|TRBD2
CSGQLAGVSGEQFF
TGCAGCGGCCAGCTAGCGGGAGTCTCCGGGGAGCAGTTCTTC
>TRBV7-9|many|TRBJ2-2|TRBD1
CASSPGQGATGELFF
TGTGCCAGCAGCCCGGGACAGGGGGCAACCGGGGAGCTGTTTTTT
>TRBV9|many|TRBJ2-1|TRBD2
CASSVGTSGRAEQFF
TGTGCCAGCAGCGTAGGCACTAGCGGGAGGGCTGAGCAGTTCTTC
>TRBV7-3|few|TRBJ2-3|-
CASSAHPSTGSPRYF
TGTGCCAGCAGCGCCCACCCCTCGACAGGCTCGCCGAGGTATTTT
>TRBV12-3/TRBV12-4|few|TRBJ1-1|TRBD1
CASSPTGVGILTAEAFF
TGTGCCAGCAGTCCGACAGGGGTGGGCATTCTTACTGCTGAAGCTTTCTTT
>TRBV6-5|many|TRBJ1-3|-
CASSRTNSGNTIYF
TGTGCCAGCAGTCGGACTAACTCTGGAAACACCATATATTTT
>TRBV18|many|TRBJ2-5|TRBD2
CASSFGLAGGETQYF
TGTGCCAGCTCTTTTGGACTAGCGGGAGGAGAGACCCAGTACTTC
>TRBV6-1|-|TRBJ2-1|TRBD1
CASSEALGTGYNEQFF
TGTGCCAGCAGTGAAGCCCTTGGGACAGGATACAATGAGCAGTTCTTC
>TRBV24-1|many|TRBJ2-1|-
CATSEGSPGGTGNEQFF
TGTGCCACCAGTGAGGGTTCCCCTGGCGGGACCGGCAATGAGCAGTTCTTC